This TCR beta chain comes out of a study of radiotherapy plus CTLA-4 blockade in lung cancer. Germline V CDR1 and CDR2: LGHNA, YNFKEQ. There are 16 residues in the CDR3. J was trimmed by 4 bases and V by 6 bases; bases with no gene match: 7. Some clones are missing from TCRdb's copy, which holds only in-frame ones; the method was immunoSEQ multiplex PCR. The table lists 90,000 or so clones, approximately 86% of them singletons. The V call is TRBV4-2, the J call TRBJ2-2, with 11 bases aligning to TRBD1. Sequences were derived from peripheral blood, sampled from a patient treated with radiotherapy plus ipilimumab. The receptor was isolated from a human donor with non-small cell lung cancer who had a partial response to radiotherapy plus ipilimumab. The CDR3 DNA follows: TGTGCCAGCAGAGAAGGGGACAGGGGGAGCACCGGGGAGCTGTTTTTT. Protein: CASREGDRGSTGELFF.